These 26 T cell receptor beta chains were all obtained from the same sample, sequenced in a study of T cells in Graves' hyperthyroidism and ophthalmopathy. From RNA transcripts, TCR beta CDR3 regions were amplified. TCR CDR3 regions were first amplified by RT-PCR with HTBI primers. In TCRdb, the multiplex PCR reads were re-called with MiXCR into one record per CDR3 protein. The data show hundreds of thousands of distinct CDR3 sequences, about a sixth seen once. The sequenced sample was blood. These TCRs come from a woman aged 18-29 years with Graves' hyperthyroidism.

The rearrangement uses TRBV19 and TRBJ2-7; the D gene is possibly TRBD1 (6 bases). V was clipped by 0 bases and J by 6 bases, with 12 bases between them. The V gene's germline CDR1 is LNHDA and CDR2 SQIVND (reference sequence). CDR3 size: 14 residues. The CDR3 nucleotides are TGTGCCAGTAGTATAGAGTTCAGACAGGCCGAGCAGTACTTC. Its translation is CASSIEFRQAEQYF.

This clonotype was seen only once. This rearrangement joins TRBV20-1 to TRBJ2-5; 15 bases align to TRBD2. V shed 8 bases, J shed 5 bases, and the junction held 6 bases outside the gene matches. CDR3 length: 14 amino acids. Germline CDR1 DFQATT, CDR2 SNEGSKA (reference sequence). CDR3 sequence: CSRKGTSGRETQYF. Here the CDR3 DNA reads TGCAGTCGGAAAGGGACTAGCGGGAGGGAGACCCAGTACTTC.

This clonotype was recorded many times. The genes are TRBV12-3 or TRBV12-4 and TRBJ2-3, with TRBD2 as a possible D gene (6 bases). V was trimmed by 4 bases and J by 4 bases, leaving 12 bases between them. This CDR3 region has 14 residues. The chain's CDR3 is CASSSRRRADTQYF. CDR3 DNA: TGTGCCAGCAGTTCACGGAGGAGGGCAGATACGCAGTATTTT.

As to this clonotype: A junction boundary mismatches the germline segment, possibly from a read error. The rearrangement links TRBV20-1 to TRBJ2-7, with 9 nucleotides matching TRBD1. The CDR3 covers 15 residues. Germline V gene sequence: CDR1 DFQATT, CDR2 SNEGSKA (reference sequence). The CDR3 DNA sequence: TGCAGTGCCCCCGGGATCGGGACAGGGTGGGACGAGCTGTACTTC. It yields the protein CSAPGIGTGWDELYF.

Ten or more counts support this clonotype. This chain joins TRBV20-1 and TRBJ2-7; D possibly uses TRBD1 or TRBD2 (5 bases each). The CDR3 has 15 amino acids. The ends were cut back, 5 bases at V and 2 bases at J, with 19 bases in the middle. Germline V gene sequence: CDR1 DFQATT, CDR2 SNEGSKA (reference sequence). Written as DNA, the CDR3 is TGCAGTGCTCGGAAAGCCGGGACGATAACCTACGAGCAGTACTTC. This codes for CSARKAGTITYEQYF.

The chain carries TRBV10-3 and TRBJ1-4; D possibly corresponds to TRBD1 (6 bases). The germline V and J ends were trimmed by 2 bases and 14 bases, with 12 bases remaining between them. CDR1 is ENHRY, CDR2 SYGVKD, per germline. The length of the CDR3 is 12 residues. Here the CDR3 reads CAISETDRTLFF. CDR3 DNA: TGTGCCATCAGTGAGACCGACAGGACCCTGTTTTTT.

This clonotype has just a few counts. The chain recombines TRBV18 with TRBJ1-1; unclear D gene. With 1 base removed from V and 5 bases from J, the gap between germline ends came to 11 bases. In germline, CDR1 is KGHSH, CDR2 LQKENI. The CDR3 covers 14 residues. The CDR3 DNA reads TGTGCCAGCTCACCACAGTCCCTGGGGACTGAAGCTTTCTTT. Translated: CASSPQSLGTEAFF.

The rearrangement joins TRBV4-3 to TRBJ2-1, with 14 bases aligning to TRBD2. Trimming took 0 bases from V and 1 from J; bases not matched to a gene: 5. The CDR3 consists of 19 residues. The germline gives CDR1 LGHNA, CDR2 YSLEER. The CDR3 DNA is TGCGCCAGCAGCCAAGATCTGGGACTAGCGGGGGAATCCTACAATGAGCAGTTCTTC. It yields the protein CASSQDLGLAGESYNEQFF.

V usage is TRBV28 and J usage is TRBJ2-1; tentatively, D is TRBD2 (7 bases). Germline lookup yields CDR1 MDHEN and CDR2 SYDVKM. CDR3 length: 14 residues. Trimming left V 2 bases short and J 6 bases short, with 11 bases between. The CDR3 DNA reads as TGTGCCAGCAGTTTAGGACTAGGGGGCAATGAGCAGTTCTTC. It encodes CASSLGLGGNEQFF.

The chain has TRBV3-1 and TRBJ1-2; D is perhaps TRBD1 (5 bases). Germline V gene sequence: CDR1 LGHDT, CDR2 YNNKEL (reference sequence). V gave up 4 bases and J gave up 7 bases, with 19 bases separating them. The CDR3 is 15 residues long. In nucleotides, the CDR3 is TGTGCCAGCAGCCCCCGGGACCTGGGGACTACTGGCTACACCTTC. Protein: CASSPRDLGTTGYTF.

This clonotype was detected many times. The chain couples TRBV7-2 to TRBJ2-1, with D possibly TRBD2 on 6 matching bases. Trimming stripped 7 bases from V and 2 bases from J, with 9 bases between. This CDR3 spans 13 amino acids. Germline CDR1 SGHTA, CDR2 FQGNSA. Here the CDR3 reads CASMEGTYNEQFF. DNA for the CDR3: TGTGCCAGCATGGAGGGAACCTACAATGAGCAGTTCTTC.

The rearrangement uses TRBV13 and TRBJ2-7; D uncertain. CDR1 and CDR2 (germline): PRHDT, FYEKMQ (reference sequence). The CDR3 totals 15 residues. Trimming took 0 bases from V and 3 from J, leaving 12 bases between them. The CDR3 loop reads CASSLGAGDNYEQYF. The CDR3 DNA sequence: TGTGCCAGCAGCTTAGGTGCCGGTGACAACTACGAGCAGTACTTC.

This clonotype showed up many times. At one boundary the junction diverges from the germline segment, which might be a read error. V and J are TRBV7-2 and TRBJ1-1; D remains ambiguous. This CDR3 spans 13 amino acids. From germline, CDR1 is SGHTA and CDR2 FQGNSA. The CDR3, as DNA: TGTGCCAGCAGCTTGAGCCTATGGACTGTAGCTTTCTTT. Its translation: CASSLSLWTVAFF.

This clonotype was observed at least ten times. V gene TRBV15 combines with J gene TRBJ2-1; 11 bases match TRBD2. The CDR3 loop spans 18 amino acids. V dropped 0 bases and J dropped 8; count of bases not matched to a gene: 12. Germline assignment: CDR1 LNHNV and CDR2 YYDKDF (reference sequence). The CDR3 coding sequence is TGTGCCACCAGCAGAGACAGTCCCGGGACTAGCGGAGGCGATGAGCAGTTCTTC. This encodes CATSRDSPGTSGGDEQFF. Full variable domain (outside the CDR3, taken from reference TRBV15 and TRBJ2-1): DAMVIQNPRYQVTQFGKPVTLSCSQTLNHNVMYWYQQKSSQAPKLLFHYYDKDFNNEADTPDNFQSRRPNTSFCFLDIRSPGLGDTAMYLCATSRDSPGTSGGDEQFFGPGTRLTVL.

On this clonotype: Being one base from a much bigger clone, this may be a read error. The V call is TRBV15, the J call TRBJ2-3; TRBD2 is a possible D gene (6 bases). The CDR3 is 14 residues long. Germline lookup yields CDR1 LNHNV and CDR2 YYDKDF (reference sequence). The CDR3 protein is CATSMGLSTDTQYF. The CDR3 nucleotides are TGTGCCACCAGCATGGGACTCAGCACAGATACACAGTATTTT.

The table lists this clonotype with a few counts. CDR3 loop: CSGVDGTGFGYTF. CDR3 nucleotides: TGCAGCGGCGTTGATGGGACAGGGTTTGGCTACACCTTC. V usage is TRBV29-1 and J usage is TRBJ1-2, with TRBD1 matching over 9 bases. Unmatched junction bases numbered 10, after V lost 7 bases and J lost 7 bases. Germline V gives CDR1 SQVTM, CDR2 ANQGSEA. The CDR3 runs 13 residues.

This clonotype was observed a few times. V gene TRBV6-4 combines with J gene TRBJ2-3; 11 bases are shared with TRBD2. The CDR3 is 16 amino acids. The V gene's germline CDR1 is MRHNA and CDR2 SNTAGT. V lost 4 bases, J lost 0 bases, and 3 bases stayed unmatched. Here the CDR3 DNA reads TGTGCCAGCAGTGCCCGGACTAGCGGGAGCACAGATACGCAGTATTTT. It specifies CASSARTSGSTDTQYF.

This clonotype was seen more than once but under ten times. This rearrangement joins TRBV5-4 to TRBJ1-1; 8 bases line up with TRBD1. The CDR3 is 13 residues long. CDR1 SGHNT and CDR2 YYREEE come from the germline V gene (reference sequence). Trimming cost V 2 bases and J 5 bases; bases outside gene matches: 2. CDR3 region: CASSFQGATEAFF. The CDR3 DNA sequence: TGTGCCAGCAGCTTTCAGGGGGCTACTGAAGCTTTCTTT.

The chain employs TRBV13 and TRBJ2-4, with D possibly TRBD1 on 5 matching bases. V shed 5 bases and J shed 2 bases, with 10 bases lying between them. Germline CDR1 reads PRHDT; CDR2 reads FYEKMQ (reference sequence). The CDR3 is made up of 14 amino acids. Here the CDR3 reads CASSRTPPKNIQYF. In nucleotides, the CDR3 is TGTGCCAGCAGCCGGACACCCCCCAAAAACATTCAGTACTTC.

This clonotype was seen more than once but under ten times. This chain connects TRBV6-5 to TRBJ1-1; D is unresolved. Germline V CDR1 and CDR2: MNHEY, SVGAGI. The V end was cut by 0 bases, the J end by 2 bases, with 13 bases between. This CDR3 is 16 amino acids long. This chain's CDR3 is CASSYSMARLNTEAFF. In DNA form, the CDR3 reads TGTGCCAGCAGTTACTCGATGGCCAGGCTCAACACTGAAGCTTTCTTT.

This clonotype was counted between two and nine times. The gene calls are TRBV2 and TRBJ2-5; D possibly corresponds to TRBD2 (5 bases). V was clipped by 4 bases and J by 3 bases, with 12 bases between them. This CDR3 has 14 amino acids. CDR1 and CDR2 from the germline V gene are SNHLY and FYNNEI. CDR3 sequence (DNA): TGTGCCAGCAGTGTGCGGGTAAAGGAAGAGACCCAGTACTTC. Translated: CASSVRVKEETQYF.

This clonotype was seen only a few times. This may come from a read error, since a much larger clone is one base off. Since the CDR3 does not end with the conserved phenylalanine or tryptophan, this likely comes from a read error. The chain joins TRBV11-1 to TRBJ2-1; D is possibly TRBD2 (6 bases). CDR1 SGHAT and CDR2 FQDESV come from the germline V gene (reference sequence). The CDR3 contains 18 residues. Between the trimmed V and J ends, which lost 5 bases and 6 bases, there was a span of 26 bases. The CDR3 loop reads CASSPRPAGLQAPNEQFL. The CDR3 DNA reads as TGTGCCAGCAGCCCTCGACCGGCGGGACTCCAGGCCCCCAATGAGCAGTTCCTC.

This clonotype has a count of ten or more. CDR3 in DNA: TGTGCCAGCAGCCTTCACCTAGGAGGCACCATCTCTGGAAACACCATATATTTT. It encodes CASSLHLGGTISGNTIYF. This chain uses TRBV12-3 or TRBV12-4 with TRBJ1-3; D is unresolved. The CDR3 totals 18 residues. Trimming took off 6 bases at V and 0 bases at J, with 21 bases between the two ends.

This clonotype was recorded many times. The chain has TRBV20-1 and TRBJ2-7; D is unresolved. V was pared by 2 bases and J by 1 base, with 9 bases between. This CDR3 contains 13 residues. Germline-derived CDR1 and CDR2 are DFQATT and SNEGSKA (reference sequence). In nucleotides, the CDR3 is TGCAGTGCTAGAATACAGCCTTCCTACGAGCAGTACTTC. It codes for CSARIQPSYEQYF.

This clonotype has only one observation. V gene TRBV14 combines with J gene TRBJ2-2; D remains ambiguous. The V and J ends lost 1 base and 3 bases respectively, with 15 bases between them. Germline V lookup: CDR1 SGHDN, CDR2 FVKESK. This CDR3 contains 17 residues. The CDR3 region has the DNA TGTGCCAGCAGCCAAGTGGTAGGGCCCATATACACCGGGGAGCTGTTTTTT. Translation: CASSQVVGPIYTGELFF.

Turning to this clonotype: One end of the junction does not line up with germline, which may come from a read error. V and J are TRBV7-2 and TRBJ2-1; maybe TRBD2 (6 bases). There are 13 residues in the CDR3. Germline CDR1 reads SGHTA; CDR2 reads FQGNSA. The CDR3 nucleotides are TGTGCCACCAGCGGGCCCCCCTACAATGAGCAGTTCTTC. Its translation: CATSGPPYNEQFF.